The clone carrying this TCR beta chain was found once. The antigen is undetermined. This entry is derived from a study of CD8+ T cells in alopecia areata. V was pared by 7 bases and J by 2 bases, with 8 bases of the junction left unmatched. The CDR3 is 14 residues long. CDR1 and CDR2 from the germline V gene are SNHLY and FYNNEI. Study results and limitations: Higher clonality and more expanded CD8+ clones appeared in lesional than normal scalp.

T lymphocytes (CD4+ and CD8+) were sorted from PBMCs. RNA was isolated and reverse transcribed to cDNA, the sequencing template. Libraries were prepared by immunoSEQ multiplex PCR; TCRdb keeps only in-frame clonotypes and omits some of them. The sample records 120,000 to 150,000 clones, around 86% being singletons. The chain combines TRBV2 with TRBJ2-7, with 7 bases lining up with TRBD1. The sequencing used CD8+ T cells sorted from blood, collected at week 0. The TCR sequence derives from a human donor with alopecia areata. The CDR3 DNA reads as TGTGCCAGCATGGTTGCTGGACAGGCCTACGAGCAGTACTTC. Amino acids: CASMVAGQAYEQYF.